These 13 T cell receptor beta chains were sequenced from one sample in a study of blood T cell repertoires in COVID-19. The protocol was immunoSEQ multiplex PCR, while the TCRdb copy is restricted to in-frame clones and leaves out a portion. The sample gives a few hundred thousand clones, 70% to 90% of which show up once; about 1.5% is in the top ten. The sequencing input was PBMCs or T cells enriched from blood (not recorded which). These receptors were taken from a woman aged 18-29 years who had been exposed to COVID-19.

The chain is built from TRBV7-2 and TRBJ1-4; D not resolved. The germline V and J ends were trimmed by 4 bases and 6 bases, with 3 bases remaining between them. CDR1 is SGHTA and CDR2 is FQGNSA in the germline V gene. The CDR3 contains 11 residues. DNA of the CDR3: TGTGCCAGCAGCTCTTATGAAAAACTGTTTTTT. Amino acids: CASSSYEKLFF. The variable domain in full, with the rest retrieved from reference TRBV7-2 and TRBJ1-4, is GAGVSQSPSNKVTEKGKDVELRCDPISGHTALYWYRQSLGQGLEFLIYFQGNSAPDKSGLPSDRFSAERTGGSVSTLTIQRTQQEDSAVYLCASSSYEKLFFGSGTQLSVL.

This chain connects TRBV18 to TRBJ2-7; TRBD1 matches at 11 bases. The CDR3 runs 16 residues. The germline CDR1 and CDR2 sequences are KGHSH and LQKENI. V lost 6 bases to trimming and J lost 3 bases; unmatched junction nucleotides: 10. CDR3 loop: CASSRGVGTGGYEQYF. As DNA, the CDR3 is TGTGCCAGCTCGCGAGGGGTAGGGACAGGGGGCTACGAGCAGTACTTC.

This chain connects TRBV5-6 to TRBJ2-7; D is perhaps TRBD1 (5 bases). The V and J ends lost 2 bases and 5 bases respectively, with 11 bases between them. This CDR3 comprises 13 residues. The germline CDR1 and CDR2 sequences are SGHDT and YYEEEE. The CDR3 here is CASSFIEGDEQYF. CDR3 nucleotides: TGTGCCAGCAGCTTTATCGAAGGGGACGAGCAGTACTTC.

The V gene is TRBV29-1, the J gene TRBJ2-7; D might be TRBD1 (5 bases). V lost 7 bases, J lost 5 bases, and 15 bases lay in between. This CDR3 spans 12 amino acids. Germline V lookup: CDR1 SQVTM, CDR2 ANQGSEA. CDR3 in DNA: TGCAGCGCTGATCAGGGTGGAAACGAGCAGTACTTC. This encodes CSADQGGNEQYF.

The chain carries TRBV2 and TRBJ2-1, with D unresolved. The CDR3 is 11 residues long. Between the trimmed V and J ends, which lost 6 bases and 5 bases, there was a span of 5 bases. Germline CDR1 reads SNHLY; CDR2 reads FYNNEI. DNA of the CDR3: TGTGCCAGCAGCGTAGACAATGAGCAGTTCTTC. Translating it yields CASSVDNEQFF.

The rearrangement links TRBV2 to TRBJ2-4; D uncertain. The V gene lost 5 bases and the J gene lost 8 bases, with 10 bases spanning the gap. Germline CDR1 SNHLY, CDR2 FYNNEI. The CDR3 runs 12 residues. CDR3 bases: TGTGCCAGCAGTTACCCCGAGGACATTCAGTACTTC. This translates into CASSYPEDIQYF.

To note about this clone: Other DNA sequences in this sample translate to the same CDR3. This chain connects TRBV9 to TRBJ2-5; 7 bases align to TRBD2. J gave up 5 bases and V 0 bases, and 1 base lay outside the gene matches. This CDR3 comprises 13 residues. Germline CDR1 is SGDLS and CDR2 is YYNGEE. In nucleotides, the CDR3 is TGTGCCAGCAGCGTAGGGCGGGGGGAGACCCAGTACTTC. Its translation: CASSVGRGETQYF.

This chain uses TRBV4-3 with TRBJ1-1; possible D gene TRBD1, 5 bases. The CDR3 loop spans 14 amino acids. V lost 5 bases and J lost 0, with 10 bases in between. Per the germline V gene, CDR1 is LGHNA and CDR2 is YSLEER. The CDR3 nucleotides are TGCGCCAGCAGCACACAGGTTATGAACACTGAAGCTTTCTTT. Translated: CASSTQVMNTEAFF.

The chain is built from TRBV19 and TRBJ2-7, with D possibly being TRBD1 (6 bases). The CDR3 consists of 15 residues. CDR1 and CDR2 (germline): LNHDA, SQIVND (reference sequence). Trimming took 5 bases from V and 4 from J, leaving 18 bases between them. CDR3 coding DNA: TGTGCCAGTAGTGTGCCGGGACATCGATTGTACGAGCAGTACTTC. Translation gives CASSVPGHRLYEQYF.

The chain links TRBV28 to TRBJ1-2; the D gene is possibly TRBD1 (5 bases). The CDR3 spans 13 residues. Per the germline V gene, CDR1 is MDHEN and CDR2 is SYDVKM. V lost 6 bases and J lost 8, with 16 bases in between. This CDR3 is CASREIGATGYTF. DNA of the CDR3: TGTGCCAGCAGGGAAATAGGGGCTACCGGCTACACCTTC.

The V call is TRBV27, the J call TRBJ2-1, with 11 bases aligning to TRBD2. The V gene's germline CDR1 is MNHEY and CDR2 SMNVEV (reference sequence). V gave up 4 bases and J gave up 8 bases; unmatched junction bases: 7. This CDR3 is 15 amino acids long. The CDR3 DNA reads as TGTGCCAGCAGTTCCCTAGCGGGAGGTTTGTATGAGCAGTTCTTC. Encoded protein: CASSSLAGGLYEQFF.

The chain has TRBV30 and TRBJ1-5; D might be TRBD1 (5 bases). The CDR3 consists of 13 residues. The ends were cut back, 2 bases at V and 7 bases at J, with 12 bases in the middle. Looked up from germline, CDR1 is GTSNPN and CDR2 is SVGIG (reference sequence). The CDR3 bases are TGTGCCTGGAGTCCCACGGGGGGACAGCCCCAGCATTTT. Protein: CAWSPTGGQPQHF.

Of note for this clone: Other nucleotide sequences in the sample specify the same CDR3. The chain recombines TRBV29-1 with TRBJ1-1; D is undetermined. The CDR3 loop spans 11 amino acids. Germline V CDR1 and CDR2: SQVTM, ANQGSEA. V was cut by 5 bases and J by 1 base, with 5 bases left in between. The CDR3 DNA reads TGCAGCGTTTACAAGAACACTGAAGCTTTCTTT. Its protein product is CSVYKNTEAFF.